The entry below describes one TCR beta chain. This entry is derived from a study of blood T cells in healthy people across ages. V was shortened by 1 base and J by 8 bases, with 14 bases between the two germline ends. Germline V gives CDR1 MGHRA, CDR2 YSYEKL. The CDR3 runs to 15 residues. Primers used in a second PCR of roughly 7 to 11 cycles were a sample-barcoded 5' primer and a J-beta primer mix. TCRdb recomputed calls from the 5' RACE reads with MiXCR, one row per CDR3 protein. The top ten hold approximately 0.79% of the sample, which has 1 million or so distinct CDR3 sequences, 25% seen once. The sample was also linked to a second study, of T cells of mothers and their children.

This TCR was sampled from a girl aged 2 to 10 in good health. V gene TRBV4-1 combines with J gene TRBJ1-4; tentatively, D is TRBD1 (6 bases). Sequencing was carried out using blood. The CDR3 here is CASSQATQGREKLFF. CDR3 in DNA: TGCGCCAGCAGCCAAGCTACACAGGGACGGGAAAAACTGTTTTTT.